This T cell receptor beta chain is drawn from a study of cytomegalovirus exposure and HLA in healthy donors. Study-level points and caveats: The majority of TCR sequences were rare, yet some public TCRs appeared in many donors. The study designated fewer than 200 TCR beta chains cytomegalovirus-associated.

It was with 60 Vbeta and 13 Jbeta primers that the PCR ran. The protocol was immunoSEQ multiplex PCR, while the TCRdb copy is restricted to in-frame clones and leaves out a portion. This sample has some 270,000 clones, with about 90% found just once. A word on this clone: Its target is not known.

The TCR was taken from a girl aged 2 to 9 in good health and CMV-seronegative. The sample consisted of PBMCs.

CDR3 residues: CASSTQGAGAYEQYF. The DNA for the CDR3 is TGTGCCAGCAGCACTCAGGGGGCAGGGGCCTACGAGCAGTACTTC. V gene TRBV5-6 combines with J gene TRBJ2-7; 8 bases are a match to TRBD1. There are 15 residues in the CDR3. The V and J ends lost 4 bases and 2 bases, in that order; junction bases with no gene match: 8. Germline CDR1 SGHDT, CDR2 YYEEEE.